One T cell receptor beta chain is described in this entry. The antigen it recognizes is unknown. No base quality values were provided; no much bigger clone lies one nucleotide off. There are 15 amino acids in the CDR3, from cysteine to phenylalanine inclusive. The kept DNA is CDR3 alone, 45 bases in frame from the first base. Between the V and J ends, shortened by 0 bases and 5 bases respectively, the junction contains 12 bases. The germline V gene sets CDR1 to SGDLS and CDR2 to YYNGEE. In the prospective study, participants were about 18 to 89 years old, resided in 24 geographic areas of the United States, and were enrolled through a virtual design. To assign participants to cohorts, the prospective study relied on clinical history that participants themselves reported in a screening survey and a study questionnaire. A participant counted as exposed if, within 2 weeks of entering the study, that participant had been in contact with someone who had a PCR-confirmed or clinician-diagnosed COVID-19 case. Mobile phlebotomists in the prospective study collected whole blood, serum and a nasopharyngeal or oropharyngeal swab from every participant. Prospective study participants could optionally give additional blood draws and questionnaires over a roughly 2-month period. Before DNA extraction, prospective study blood samples were shipped either frozen or at room temperature.

The immunoSEQ Assay, a bias-controlled multiplex PCR, was used to amplify TCRbeta CDR3 regions from genomic DNA. Turning to the authors' computational methods: The number of nucleated cells in each sample was estimated from the amplification of reference gene primers within the assay. To quantify the absolute abundance of each unique TCRbeta CDR3 rearrangement, sequence reads were collapsed and filtered. For each sample, productive Simpson clonality was calculated as the square root of Simpson's diversity index across productive rearrangements. TCRdb limited this immuneACCESS table to in-frame rearrangements with V and J called. A share of clones is missing; checked studies link under half to unresolved V genes, and the rest is unexplained. For V, J and clone size, that table is used; D and trimming come from the DNA. In this sample the table shows fewer than 150,000 clones, 84% of which occur a single time. The top ten hold 1.5% to 2% of the sample.

The data stem from a study of blood T cell repertoires in COVID-19 (dated by TCRdb to 2020 to 2022). For context, the study as a whole: The collaborator samples originated in the United States, Italy and Spain and spanned the acute and convalescent phases of COVID-19. The material from the prospective study consisted of cDNA or gDNA derived from T cells, B-cell-depleted T cells, or PBMCs. Subjects who had been exposed to COVID-19, were actively infected with it, or had recovered from it provided the deeply sampled blood TCRbeta repertoires that made up the dataset. The repertoires were released in a freely available public database meant as a resource for research on the immune response to SARS-CoV-2. Samples came from the ongoing ImmuneRACE study (first 160 participants) plus 1,254 subjects from 6 global collaborators. A de-identified subject ID, COVID-19 status, age in years and sex were almost always included in the sample metadata. Where available, HLA class I and class II types were obtained from metadata supplied by the sample provider rather than from assay-based typing.

Study-wide conclusions, independent of this receptor: Clinical and demographic metadata were provided uncurated, with the amount varying by source and participant.

The chain couples TRBV9 to TRBJ2-1, with the D gene too uncertain to name. The TCR originated in a woman between 18 and 29 years old who had been exposed to COVID-19. The sequencing input was PBMCs or T cells enriched from blood (not recorded which). The CDR3 corresponds to CASSVGRRVNNEQFF. The DNA sequence is as follows: TGTGCCAGCAGCGTAGGCCGACGGGTTAACAATGAGCAGTTCTTC.